This paragraph reports one TCR beta chain. Its cognate antigen is unknown. This sample is drawn from a study of identical twins. General study points: Compared with models, monozygotic twins showed more out-of-frame TCR alpha sharing. It was cross-sectional statistical analysis, not following the same donors, that the conclusions relied on.

Addition of a universal primer site occurred through template switching, and cDNA carried unique molecular identifiers. TCRdb reprocessed the 5' RACE reads with MiXCR, giving one entry per CDR3 protein. The data contain 500,000 to 650,000 distinct CDR3 sequences, 7.1% of them singletons. Germline loops: CDR1 SGHTA, CDR2 FQGNSA. V was trimmed by 2 bases and J by 1 base, leaving 12 bases between them. The CDR3 consists of 17 residues. The same sample was also used in a study of yellow fever vaccine responses in identical twins.

The rearrangement uses TRBV7-2 and TRBJ2-6; possibly TRBD1 for D (6 bases). This sequence originates from a woman aged 18-29 years in good health. Source material: PBMCs. This CDR3 reads CASSLRGTGSGANVLTF. The CDR3 DNA reads as TGTGCCAGCAGCTTACGTGGAACAGGGTCTGGGGCCAACGTCCTGACTTTC.